This T cell receptor beta chain was sequenced in a study of T cell repertoires in ileal Crohn's disease. Time point meaning: neoterminal ileum biopsy at postoperative endoscopy, about 6 months after surgery. TCRdb's table, derived via immunoSEQ multiplex PCR, lists solely in-frame clones and lacks some. The table lists over 8,500 clones, about four fifths of them singletons. Regarding the study as a whole: Within the first postoperative year, endoscopy came at median about 7.3 months. All patients with clonality above 26.8% had endoscopic recurrence. Sorted CD8 T cells held more high-frequency clones than CD4.

CDR3 length: 13 amino acids. CDR1 is SGHVS, CDR2 FNYEAQ, per germline. Trimming took off 6 bases at V and 5 bases at J, with 11 bases between the two ends. This clone is large within its sample. The antigen remains undetermined. Specimen: ileal tissue. The receptor was isolated from an adult with Crohn's disease. The rearrangement links TRBV7-6 to TRBJ1-3, with D perhaps matching TRBD1 (5 bases). The CDR3 spells CASRPQGRNTIYF. For the CDR3, the DNA is TGTGCCAGCAGGCCGCAGGGAAGAAACACCATATATTTT.